Below, 18 T cell receptor beta chains from the same sample are listed, as sequenced in a study of regulatory T cells in long-lasting Graves disease. Documented time point: persistent/refractory GD, antithyroid drugs over 5 years with positive TRAb. Extracted PBMC RNA gave rise to the TCR library. CDR3-region Arm-PCR and iRepertoire HTBI primers produced the TCR beta libraries. One entry per CDR3 protein results from TCRdb running MiXCR on the multiplex PCR reads. The sample shows 420,000 or so distinct CDR3 sequences, about 20% of them seen only once. Sample: peripheral blood mononuclear cells (PBMCs), taken when the disease was refractory, from a patient treated with antithyroid drugs. The source of these receptors is a female donor with Graves disease.

This CDR3 reads CSATPGLFTGEQYF. Written as DNA, the CDR3 is TGCAGTGCGACCCCGGGACTCTTTACGGGCGAGCAGTACTTC. The rearrangement uses TRBV20-1 and TRBJ2-7; D perhaps matches TRBD2 (6 bases). The V and J ends lost 6 bases and 6 bases respectively, with 21 bases between them. This CDR3 has 14 residues. Germline V lookup: CDR1 DFQATT, CDR2 SNEGSKA (reference sequence).

This clonotype was seen a handful of times. The V and J genes are TRBV7-2 and TRBJ2-2; no clear D. Looked up from germline, CDR1 is SGHTA and CDR2 is FQGNSA. The CDR3 runs to 16 residues. Trimming left V 6 bases short and J 1 base short, with 15 bases between. The CDR3 DNA reads TGTGCCAGCAGATCTCGGACGGCCGTGAACACCGGGGAGCTGTTTTTT. This gives the protein CASRSRTAVNTGELFF.

This clonotype was seen ten or more times. One end of the junction fails to match germline, which may point to a read error. This chain links TRBV28 with TRBJ1-2; D may be TRBD1 (6 bases). Germline CDR1 is MDHEN and CDR2 is SYDVKM. The CDR3 is 12 residues long. In DNA, the CDR3 is TGTGCCAGCAGTCCCGGGACACCCTTCCCTTCCTTC. It specifies CASSPGTPFPSF.

This clonotype was detected only a few times. The chain links TRBV7-2 to TRBJ1-6; the D gene is possibly TRBD1 (5 bases). Looked up from germline, CDR1 is SGHTA and CDR2 is FQGNSA. The CDR3 contains 15 residues. V gave up 2 bases and J gave up 7 bases, with 12 bases separating them. The CDR3 spells CASSLWSGLNSPLHF. The CDR3 nucleotides are TGTGCCAGCAGCTTATGGTCAGGGCTAAATTCACCCCTCCACTTT.

With regard to this clonotype: Given a much more abundant clone one base away, this may be a read error. V usage is TRBV28 and J usage is TRBJ1-1; D not resolved. Germline V gene data show CDR1 as MDHEN and CDR2 as SYDVKM. The V and J ends lost 5 bases and 4 bases respectively, with 14 bases between them. The CDR3 is 14 amino acids. The CDR3 region is CASSRELILTEAFF. The CDR3, as DNA: TGTGCCAGCAGTAGGGAACTTATACTCACTGAAGCTTTCTTT.

At least ten counts were recorded for this clonotype. This chain connects TRBV7-2 to TRBJ2-7, with D possibly called TRBD1 or TRBD2 (5 bases each). V gave up 2 bases and J gave up 7 bases, with 18 bases separating them. The CDR3 runs 15 residues. Germline V gives CDR1 SGHTA, CDR2 FQGNSA. CDR3 sequence reads: CASSLLGDAVGEQYF. CDR3 nucleotide sequence: TGTGCCAGCAGCTTACTTGGGGACGCAGTGGGGGAGCAGTACTTC.

The sample holds a few counts of this clonotype. V and J are TRBV15 and TRBJ2-1, with 8 bases matching TRBD2. The junction had 6 bases not matched to a gene; V was cut back by 1 base and J by 7 bases. Germline CDR1 is LNHNV and CDR2 is YYDKDF (reference sequence). The CDR3 runs 15 residues. DNA for the CDR3: TGTGCCACCAGCAGAGCCGGGACTAGGGATAATGAGCAGTTCTTC. As protein: CATSRAGTRDNEQFF.

This clonotype was observed once. The chain carries TRBV4-3 and TRBJ1-1; 7 bases are a match to TRBD1. CDR1 is LGHNA, CDR2 YSLEER, per germline. The J segment lost 4 bases and the V segment lost 1 base, leaving 6 bases of the junction unmatched. The CDR3 sequence is 15 residues long. As DNA, the CDR3 is TGCGCCAGCAGCCAAGCTACAGGGGACGGCACTGAAGCTTTCTTT. Amino acids: CASSQATGDGTEAFF.

Points on this clonotype: This likely traces to a read error, being one base from a far larger clone. V and J are TRBV6-1 and TRBJ1-6; D is unclear. The germline V gene has CDR1 MNHNS and CDR2 SASEGT. With 8 bases removed from V and 7 bases from J, the gap between germline ends came to 18 bases. The CDR3 extends over 15 amino acids. The CDR3 is CASGTEPLQNSPLHF. Here the CDR3 DNA reads TGTGCCAGCGGAACCGAGCCCCTACAAAATTCACCCCTCCACTTT.

Of note for this clonotype: Mismatch with germline at one junction end may stem from a read error. J is TRBJ1-3 and V is TRBV10-3; D not certain. CDR3 length: 17 residues. Germline V gene lookup returns CDR1 ENHRY and CDR2 SYGVKD. CDR3 DNA: TGTGCCATCAGTGAGTCCAGCAGCGTCTTCTCTGGAAACACCACATATTTT. As protein: CAISESSSVFSGNTTYF.

The chain uses TRBV6-2 or TRBV6-3 and TRBJ2-2; 10 bases fit TRBD2. The junction had 13 bases not matched to a gene; V was cut back by 6 bases and J by 0 bases. Germline-derived CDR1 and CDR2 are MNHEY and SVGEGT. The CDR3 runs to 19 residues. CDR3 DNA sequence: TGTGCCAGCAGAGACCTGGGACTAGCGCCCCGCGCGAACACCGGGGAGCTGTTTTTT. Its translation: CASRDLGLAPRANTGELFF.

This rearrangement joins TRBV7-9 to TRBJ2-1; D is unresolved. This CDR3 has 16 amino acids. Trimming shortened V by 2 bases and J by 1 base, and 12 bases separated the two germline ends. Per germline, CDR1 SEHNR and CDR2 FQNEAQ (reference sequence). This chain's CDR3 is CASSLSSADSYNEQFF. CDR3 sequence (DNA): TGTGCCAGCAGCTTAAGTTCGGCAGATTCCTACAATGAGCAGTTCTTC.

There are many counts of this clonotype. This chain connects TRBV27 to TRBJ1-5; unclear D gene. Germline CDR1 reads MNHEY; CDR2 reads SMNVEV (reference sequence). V was trimmed by 8 bases and J by 3 bases, leaving 14 bases between them. The CDR3 has 14 amino acids. This chain's CDR3 is CASGLAGFNQPQHF. The CDR3 coding sequence is TGTGCCAGCGGCCTTGCAGGATTCAATCAGCCCCAGCATTTT.

This clonotype was found many times. The chain links TRBV12-3 or TRBV12-4 to TRBJ1-5; weak D call: TRBD1 (5 bases). The CDR3 is 14 amino acids. Trimming stripped 5 bases from V and 2 bases from J, with 10 bases between. In DNA form, the CDR3 reads TGTGCCAGCAGTCAGGGATTGCGCAATCAGCCCCAGCATTTT. This gives the protein CASSQGLRNQPQHF.

This chain uses TRBV6-9 with TRBJ1-3; 7 bases align to TRBD1. This CDR3 contains 22 residues. V gave up 3 bases and J gave up 0 bases; unmatched junction bases: 23. The germline V gene has CDR1 MNHGY and CDR2 SVAAGI. The CDR3 coding sequence is TGTGCCAGCAGTTACTATTTAGTGAGGGACAGTTGGACCGCAAGCTCTGGAAACACCATATATTTT. Translated, it gives CASSYYLVRDSWTASSGNTIYF.

The chain joins TRBV29-1 to TRBJ2-1; D unclear. The CDR3 extends over 13 amino acids. The ends were cut back, 6 bases at V and 3 bases at J, with 12 bases in the middle. Looked up from germline, CDR1 is SQVTM and CDR2 is ANQGSEA. The CDR3 coding sequence is TGCAGCGTCTTATACCCGAACTACAATGAGCAGTTCTTC. Translation: CSVLYPNYNEQFF.

The V call is TRBV7-2, the J call TRBJ2-2; D is tentatively TRBD1 or TRBD2 (6 bases each). V lost 5 bases and J lost 1, with 17 bases in between. Germline CDR1 reads SGHTA; CDR2 reads FQGNSA. The CDR3 loop spans 17 amino acids. CDR3 DNA: TGTGCCAGCAGCCCTCGGCCCGGGGGCGTGAACACCGGGGAGCTGTTTTTT. Translation: CASSPRPGGVNTGELFF.

J is TRBJ2-7 and V is TRBV10-3; D not certain. This CDR3 comprises 12 residues. V dropped 8 bases and J dropped 6 bases, with 14 bases sitting between them. The germline V gene has CDR1 ENHRY and CDR2 SYGVKD. CDR3 in amino acids: CAISAGDPEQYF. CDR3 nucleotides: TGTGCCATCTCCGCCGGCGACCCCGAGCAGTACTTC.